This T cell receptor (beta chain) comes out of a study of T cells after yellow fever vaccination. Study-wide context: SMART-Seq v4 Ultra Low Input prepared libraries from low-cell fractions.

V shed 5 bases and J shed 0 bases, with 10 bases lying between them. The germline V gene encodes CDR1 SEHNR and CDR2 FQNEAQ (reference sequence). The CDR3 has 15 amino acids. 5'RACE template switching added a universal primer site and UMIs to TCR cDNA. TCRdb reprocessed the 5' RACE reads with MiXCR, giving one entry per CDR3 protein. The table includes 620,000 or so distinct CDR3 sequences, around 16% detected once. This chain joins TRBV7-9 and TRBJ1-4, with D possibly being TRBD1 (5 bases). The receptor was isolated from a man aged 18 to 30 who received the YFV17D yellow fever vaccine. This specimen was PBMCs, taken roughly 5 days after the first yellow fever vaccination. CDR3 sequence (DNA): TGTGCCAGCAGCCCCATGGGGCCAACTAATGAAAAACTGTTTTTT. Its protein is CASSPMGPTNEKLFF.